The T cell receptor (beta chain) described here comes from a study of CD8 T cells in ankylosing spondylitis (dated by TCRdb to about 2017). Background on the whole study: To find TCR variants linked to disease, the study profiled T cell receptor beta repertoires in ankylosing spondylitis patients and healthy donors. Peripheral blood was sampled, and synovial fluid was also collected from ankylosing spondylitis patients. The full study cohort comprised 25 ankylosing spondylitis patients and around 100 healthy donors.

This clonotype was detected only a few times. The antigen this receptor binds is unknown. Base quality data are lacking; no much larger clone is found one base away. The instrument was an Illumina HiSeq 2500. Quantitative 5'-RACE with molecular barcodes was the method used to prepare the TCR beta libraries. The paper's data handling went like this. To identify disease-linked TCR variants, a new computational method was used, one built on a probabilistic model of VDJ rearrangement. TCRdb reworked the public reads: Q25 trimming with fastp, MiXCR clone assembly, productive beta chains retained. For every CDR3 protein sequence, its rows merge into one entry that carries the most common genes and DNA. Here the V and J calls rest on TCRdb's processing, not on the authors' analysis. The sample table shows approximately 540,000 distinct CDR3 sequences, and over 9.5% are seen once. The ten largest clones take up almost 7% of the sample.

Paper-wide results and their limitations: Some motif variants were previously reported in synovial fluid and blood of reactive arthritis patients, suggesting common disease-initiation mechanisms. A TCR beta motif made up of eight or nine highly homologous amino acid variants appeared to be characteristic of blood from ankylosing spondylitis patients. The disease-linked clones were reported as significantly enriched in matched synovial fluid samples from ankylosing spondylitis patients. A CD8+ phenotype was shown by the disease-linked clones, which were found at relatively low frequencies in peripheral blood.

The germline V gene yields SGHAT for CDR1 and FQNNGV for CDR2. The CDR3 runs 15 amino acids, cysteine and phenylalanine included. The entry retains the CDR3 DNA only, 45 bases that are in frame from base 1. Trimming removed 3 bases from V and 7 bases from J; the gene matches leave 7 bases unexplained. The sequenced material came from blood, either unsorted or a sorted T cell fraction (not recorded which). This receptor was obtained from a male donor with ankylosing spondylitis. The chain uses TRBV11-2 and TRBJ2-1, with 9 junctional bases fitting TRBD2. The CDR3 region has the sequence CASSFLAGTGNEQFF. Read as DNA, the sequence is TGTGCCAGCAGCTTTCTAGCGGGGACGGGTAATGAGCAGTTCTTC.